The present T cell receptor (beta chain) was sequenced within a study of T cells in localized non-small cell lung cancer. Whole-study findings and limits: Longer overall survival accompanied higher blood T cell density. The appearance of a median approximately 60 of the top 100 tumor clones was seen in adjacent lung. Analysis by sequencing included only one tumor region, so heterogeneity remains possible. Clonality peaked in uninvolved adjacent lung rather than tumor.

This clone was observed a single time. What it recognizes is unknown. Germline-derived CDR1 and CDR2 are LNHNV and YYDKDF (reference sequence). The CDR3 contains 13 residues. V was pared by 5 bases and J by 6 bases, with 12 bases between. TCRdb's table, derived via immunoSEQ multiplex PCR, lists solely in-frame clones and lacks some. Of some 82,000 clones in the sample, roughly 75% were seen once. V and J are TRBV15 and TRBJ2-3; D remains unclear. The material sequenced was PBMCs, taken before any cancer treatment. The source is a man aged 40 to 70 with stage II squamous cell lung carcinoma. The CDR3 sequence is CATSARRLDTQYF. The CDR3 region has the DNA TGTGCCACCAGCGCCCGGCGGTTGGATACGCAGTATTTT.